This T cell receptor (beta chain) was recovered during a study of cytomegalovirus exposure and HLA in healthy donors. V lost 6 bases and J lost 0, with 18 bases in between. The CDR3 is 17 amino acids. CDR1 SGHAT and CDR2 FQNNGV come from the germline V gene. Details on this clone: Its matching antigen is unknown.

Clones were sequenced by immunoSEQ multiplex PCR, and TCRdb holds only the in-frame ones, with some missing. The sample shows tens of thousands of clones, roughly 94% of them seen only once. General study points: The study labeled approximately 150 TCR beta chains cytomegalovirus-associated.

The J gene is TRBJ1-5, the V gene TRBV11-2; D unresolved. The source of this sequence is a man in his late teens or twenties in good health and CMV-seropositive. Sequencing input: PBMCs. The CDR3 loop is CASRLAPGSYSNQPQHF. CDR3 coding DNA: TGTGCCAGCAGGCTAGCCCCAGGATCTTATAGCAATCAGCCCCAGCATTTT. The full variable domain, in which reference TRBV11-2 and TRBJ1-5 provide the parts outside the CDR3, is EAGVAQSPRYKIIEKRQSVAFWCNPISGHATLYWYQQILGQGPKLLIQFQNNGVVDDSQLPKDRFSAERLKGVDSTLKIQPAKLEDSAVYLCASRLAPGSYSNQPQHFGDGTRLSIL.